This entry concerns a single T cell receptor (beta chain). The protocol was immunoSEQ multiplex PCR, while the TCRdb copy is restricted to in-frame clones and leaves out a portion. The data contain 30,000 to 35,000 clones, more than 85% of them singletons. The data derive from a study of control samples from healthy donors and cancer patients. Germline CDR1 and CDR2: MNHEY and SMNVEV (reference sequence). This CDR3 has 14 amino acids. Trimming removed 3 bases at V and 4 bases at J, with 12 bases between. Sequenced material: PBMCs. V gene TRBV27 combines with J gene TRBJ1-1; D call uncertain. The source is a woman aged 40-49 years with lung cancer. In DNA, the CDR3 is TGTGCCAGCAGTTTGGTAGGGCTGGGCACTGAAGCTTTCTTT. Translation: CASSLVGLGTEAFF.